This TCR beta chain came from a study of Graves' ophthalmopathy and Graves' hyperthyroidism. Transcripts of RNA were the source for amplifying TCR beta CDR3 regions. HTBI primers were used in a first-round RT-PCR, which preceded a second-round multiplex PCR. One entry per CDR3 protein results from TCRdb running MiXCR on the multiplex PCR reads. The sample carries about 340,000 distinct CDR3 sequences, 17% recorded once. Clinical symptoms and serum thyroxine were used for diagnosis; TRAb, thyroid ultrasound and orbital computed tomography were also relied on. The PBMCs had their origin in about 9.7 ml of fresh peripheral blood. The J segment lost 2 bases and the V segment lost 8 bases, leaving 9 bases of the junction unmatched. The CDR3 length is 15 residues. From germline, CDR1 is SNHLY and CDR2 FYNNEI.

This chain uses TRBV2 with TRBJ1-5; 7 bases align to TRBD1. Sequenced material: peripheral blood. This TCR derives from an adult man with Graves' ophthalmopathy. The CDR3 region is CASGKTGEGNQPQHF. CDR3 sequence (DNA): TGTGCCAGCGGAAAAACAGGGGAGGGCAATCAGCCCCAGCATTTT.